This TCR beta chain was documented in a study of blood T cell repertoires in COVID-19. Assay: immunoSEQ multiplex PCR; the TCRdb copy retains only in-frame clones and omits some. In the table there are some 400,000 clones, approximately 90% of which are singletons. This clone came up once. This CDR3 has 15 amino acids. V lost 4 bases and J lost 2; bases outside the gene matches: 6. Germline loops: CDR1 SGHRS, CDR2 YFSETQ. The gene calls are TRBV5-1 and TRBJ2-7; 10 positions agree with TRBD1. The clonotype comes from a man aged 25-40 years who had recovered from COVID-19. Sequenced input: PBMCs or T cells enriched from blood (not recorded which). CDR3 nucleotide sequence: TGCGCCAGCAGCCGCGGGACAGGGGAGACCTACGAGCAGTACTTC. Translated, it gives CASSRGTGETYEQYF.